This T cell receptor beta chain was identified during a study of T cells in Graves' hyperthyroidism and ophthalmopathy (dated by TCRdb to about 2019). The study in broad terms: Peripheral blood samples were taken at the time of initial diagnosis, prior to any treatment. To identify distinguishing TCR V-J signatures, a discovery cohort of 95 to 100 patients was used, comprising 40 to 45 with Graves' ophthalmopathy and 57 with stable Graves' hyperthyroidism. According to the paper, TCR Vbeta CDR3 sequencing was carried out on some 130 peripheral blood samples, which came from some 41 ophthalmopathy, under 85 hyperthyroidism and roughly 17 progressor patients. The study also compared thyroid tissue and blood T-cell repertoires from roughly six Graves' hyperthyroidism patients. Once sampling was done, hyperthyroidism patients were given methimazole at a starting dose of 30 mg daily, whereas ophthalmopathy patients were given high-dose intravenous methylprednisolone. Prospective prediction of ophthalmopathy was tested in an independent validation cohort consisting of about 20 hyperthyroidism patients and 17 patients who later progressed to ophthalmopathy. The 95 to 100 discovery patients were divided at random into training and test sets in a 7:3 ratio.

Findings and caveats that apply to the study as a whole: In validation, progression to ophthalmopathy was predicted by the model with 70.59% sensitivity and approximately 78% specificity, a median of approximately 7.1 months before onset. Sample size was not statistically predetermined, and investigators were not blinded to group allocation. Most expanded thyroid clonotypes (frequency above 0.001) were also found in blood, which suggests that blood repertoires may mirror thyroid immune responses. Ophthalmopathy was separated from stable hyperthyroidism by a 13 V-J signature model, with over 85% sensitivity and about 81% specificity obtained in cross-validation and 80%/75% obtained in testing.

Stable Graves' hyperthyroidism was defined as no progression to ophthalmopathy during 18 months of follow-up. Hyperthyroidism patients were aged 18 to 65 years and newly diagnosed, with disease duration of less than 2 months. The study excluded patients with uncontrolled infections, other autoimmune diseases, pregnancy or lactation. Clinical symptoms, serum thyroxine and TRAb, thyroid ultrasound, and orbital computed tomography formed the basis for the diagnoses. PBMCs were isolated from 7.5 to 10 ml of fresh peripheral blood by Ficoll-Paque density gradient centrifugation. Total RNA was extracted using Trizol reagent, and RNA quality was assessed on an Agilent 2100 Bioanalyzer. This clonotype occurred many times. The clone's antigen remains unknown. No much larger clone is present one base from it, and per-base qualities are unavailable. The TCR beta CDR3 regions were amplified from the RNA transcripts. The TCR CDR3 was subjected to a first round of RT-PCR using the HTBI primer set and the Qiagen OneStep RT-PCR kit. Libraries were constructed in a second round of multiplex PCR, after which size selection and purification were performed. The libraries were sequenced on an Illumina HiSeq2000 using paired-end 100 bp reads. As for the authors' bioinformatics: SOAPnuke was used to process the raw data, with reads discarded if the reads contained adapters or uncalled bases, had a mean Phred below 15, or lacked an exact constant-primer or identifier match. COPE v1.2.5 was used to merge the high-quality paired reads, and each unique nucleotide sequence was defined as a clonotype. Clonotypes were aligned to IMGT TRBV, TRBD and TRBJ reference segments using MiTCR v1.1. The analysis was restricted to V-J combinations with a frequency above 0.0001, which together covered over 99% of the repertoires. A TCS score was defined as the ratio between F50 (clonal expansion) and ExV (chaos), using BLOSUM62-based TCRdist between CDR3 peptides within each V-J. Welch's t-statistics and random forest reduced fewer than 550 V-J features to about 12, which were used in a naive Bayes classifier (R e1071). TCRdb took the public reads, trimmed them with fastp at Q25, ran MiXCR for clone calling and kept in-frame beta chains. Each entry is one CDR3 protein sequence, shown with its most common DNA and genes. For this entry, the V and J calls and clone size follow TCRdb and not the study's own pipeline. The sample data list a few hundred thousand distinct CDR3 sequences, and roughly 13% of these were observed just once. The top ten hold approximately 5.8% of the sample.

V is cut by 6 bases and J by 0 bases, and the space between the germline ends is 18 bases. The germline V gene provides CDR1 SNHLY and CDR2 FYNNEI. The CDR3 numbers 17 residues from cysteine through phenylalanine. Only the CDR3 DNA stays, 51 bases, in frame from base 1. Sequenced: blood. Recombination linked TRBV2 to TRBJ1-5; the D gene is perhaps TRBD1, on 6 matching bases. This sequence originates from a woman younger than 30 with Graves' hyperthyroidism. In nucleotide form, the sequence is TGTGCCAGCAGCCTAGCGGGGGGCGGATATAGCAATCAGCCCCAGCATTTT. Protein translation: CASSLAGGGYSNQPQHF.